This T cell receptor (beta chain) came from a study of blood T cell repertoires in COVID-19. Assay: immunoSEQ multiplex PCR; the TCRdb copy retains only in-frame clones and omits some. Of over 85,000 clones in the sample, about nine tenths were seen once. The receptor was derived from a woman of 80 years or more with acute or convalescent COVID-19. Sequenced input: peripheral blood.

The CDR3 loop reads CASSAQGWATEAFF. CDR3 nucleotide sequence: TGTGCCAGTAGTGCACAGGGGTGGGCCACTGAAGCTTTCTTT. The chain has TRBV19 and TRBJ1-1; TRBD1 matches 7 bases. Germline CDR1 LNHDA, CDR2 SQIVND (reference sequence). The CDR3 spans 14 residues. V was clipped by 5 bases and J by 4 bases; unmatched bases: 7. The full variable domain, in which reference TRBV19 and TRBJ1-1 provide the parts outside the CDR3, is DGGITQSPKYLFRKEGQNVTLSCEQNLNHDAMYWYRQDPGQGLRLIYYSQIVNDFQKGDIAEGYSVSREKKESFPLTVTSAQKNPTAFYLCASSAQGWATEAFFGQGTRLTVV.